Given below is one T cell receptor (beta chain) in context. What it binds is unknown. The data belong to a study of cytomegalovirus exposure and HLA in healthy donors. Study-wide context: Most genotyped donors, about 81% of about 400, had Caucasian-associated genetic ancestry. Points from the study as a whole: Three CMV-associated chains proved CMV antigen-specific in vitro. Later on, an analysis tied around 17,000 TCR beta sequences to HLA alleles at 0.05 false discovery rate.

Both 60 Vbeta primers and 13 Jbeta primers went into the PCR. Sequenced by immunoSEQ multiplex PCR; TCRdb stores in-frame clones only, minus some. The table has just under 95,000 clones, around 85% seen once. This cohort consisted of healthy bone marrow donors. In germline, CDR1 is KGHSH, CDR2 LQKENI. V lost 3 bases, J lost 6 bases, and 10 bases stayed unmatched. CDR3 length equals 15 residues. The chain uses TRBV18 and TRBJ2-7; 8 nucleotides line up with TRBD1. The sequenced sample was PBMCs. The clonotype comes from a girl aged 2 to 9 in good health and CMV-seropositive. The CDR3 protein is CASSPTGTGRGEQYF. The CDR3 DNA is TGTGCCAGCTCACCCACCGGGACAGGTCGGGGCGAGCAGTACTTC.